These 19 T cell receptor beta chains came from one sample sequenced in a study of blood T cell repertoires in COVID-19. Method: immunoSEQ multiplex PCR; TCRdb's copy keeps in-frame clones and lacks some. Among roughly 230,000 clones listed, roughly 89% were seen once. Material for sequencing was PBMCs or T cells enriched from blood (not recorded which). These receptors came from a woman aged 25-40 years with acute COVID-19.

This chain connects TRBV19 to TRBJ1-6, with TRBD1 matching over 10 bases. CDR3 length: 15 amino acids. Germline CDR1 and CDR2: LNHDA and SQIVND (reference sequence). The junction had 8 bases not matched to a gene; V was cut back by 4 bases and J by 11 bases. In DNA, the CDR3 is TGTGCCAGTAGTACGAGGACAGGGGGAAAGGCACCCCTCCACTTT. This translates into CASSTRTGGKAPLHF.

The chain couples TRBV28 to TRBJ1-1; TRBD1 is a possible D gene (5 bases). Trimming took 5 bases from V and 4 from J, leaving 17 bases between them. The CDR3 covers 15 residues. Germline V gives CDR1 MDHEN, CDR2 SYDVKM. Here the CDR3 reads CASSLSTQGSTEAFF. CDR3 nucleotides: TGTGCCAGCAGTCTTTCGACTCAGGGCAGCACTGAAGCTTTCTTT.

The rearrangement uses TRBV2 and TRBJ2-1; 9 bases fit TRBD1. The CDR3 has 17 residues. CDR1 is SNHLY, CDR2 FYNNEI, per germline. The trim removed 7 bases at V and 5 bases at J, leaving 15 bases unmatched. The chain's CDR3 is CASKGQGLPGPNNEQFF. CDR3 nucleotides: TGTGCCAGCAAGGGACAGGGCCTCCCCGGGCCCAACAATGAGCAGTTCTTC.

DNA for the CDR3: TGTGCCAGCACACCTCCCGGGACAGAGAACACTGAAGCTTTCTTT. Its translation: CASTPPGTENTEAFF. J is TRBJ1-1 and V is TRBV28; 7 bases fit TRBD1. CDR1 is MDHEN, CDR2 SYDVKM, per germline. The CDR3 consists of 15 residues. Trimming at V came to 7 bases and at J to 1 base, leaving 9 bases not matched to a gene. The variable domain in full, completed from reference TRBV28 and TRBJ1-1, reads DVKVTQSSRYLVKRTGEKVFLECVQDMDHENMFWYRQDPGLGLRLIYFSYDVKMKEKGDIPEGYSVSREKKERFSLILESASTNQTSMYLCASTPPGTENTEAFFGQGTRLTVV.

This chain uses TRBV11-2 with TRBJ1-1; D gene ambiguous. CDR1 and CDR2 (germline): SGHAT, FQNNGV. CDR3 length equals 13 residues. The V and J ends lost 6 bases and 1 base respectively, with 9 bases between them. As DNA, the CDR3 is TGTGCCAGCAGTCAGACAAGGAACACTGAAGCTTTCTTT. This encodes CASSQTRNTEAFF.

This clone was counted a single time. The chain links TRBV7-2 to TRBJ2-1; 14 bases are a match to TRBD2. Per the germline V gene, CDR1 is SGHTA and CDR2 is FQGNSA. V dropped 4 bases and J dropped 3; count of bases not matched to a gene: 5. This CDR3 has 17 residues. CDR3 in amino acids: CASSSRTSGGNYNEQFF. CDR3 sequence (DNA): TGTGCCAGCAGCTCACGGACTAGCGGGGGGAACTACAATGAGCAGTTCTTC.

The gene calls are TRBV19 and TRBJ2-7, with 10 bases fitting TRBD2. V trimming: 3 bases; J trimming: 2 bases; junction bases outside the gene matches: 4. This CDR3 is built from 15 residues. Germline V gives CDR1 LNHDA, CDR2 SQIVND (reference sequence). CDR3 loop: CASSILAGATYEQYF. Here the CDR3 DNA reads TGTGCCAGTAGTATCCTAGCGGGGGCCACCTACGAGCAGTACTTC.

The chain links TRBV11-2 to TRBJ2-5; 9 bases are a match to TRBD2. Germline CDR1 SGHAT, CDR2 FQNNGV. V lost 8 bases, J lost 4 bases, and 5 bases stayed unmatched. The CDR3 totals 13 residues. CDR3: CASGGGALETQYF. The CDR3 DNA follows: TGTGCCAGCGGCGGGGGGGCTTTAGAGACCCAGTACTTC.

The chain is built from TRBV30 and TRBJ2-1; the D is unclear. The CDR3 runs 15 residues. Germline V gene lookup returns CDR1 GTSNPN and CDR2 SVGIG (reference sequence). Between the trimmed V and J ends, which lost 4 bases and 6 bases, there was a span of 19 bases. CDR3 loop: CAWTGDSLTINEQFF. CDR3 coding DNA: TGTGCCTGGACCGGTGACTCGCTAACGATCAATGAGCAGTTCTTC.

This clone was detected only once. The chain carries TRBV5-1 and TRBJ2-5; D unclear. Germline assignment: CDR1 SGHRS and CDR2 YFSETQ. This CDR3 has 13 residues. V dropped 5 bases and J dropped 5 bases, with 13 bases sitting between them. CDR3 amino acids: CASRVNLWETQYF. DNA of the CDR3: TGCGCCAGCAGAGTTAACTTGTGGGAGACCCAGTACTTC.

The V and J genes are TRBV9 and TRBJ2-2, with TRBD1 as a possible D gene (5 bases). CDR1 is SGDLS and CDR2 is YYNGEE in the germline V gene. V was shortened by 0 bases and J by 2 bases, with 8 bases between the two germline ends. The CDR3 loop spans 15 amino acids. The CDR3 coding sequence is TGTGCCAGCAGCGTAGAAGGGGCAAACACCGGGGAGCTGTTTTTT. Its protein product is CASSVEGANTGELFF.

DNA of the CDR3: TGCGCCAGCAGCTTGGGTGGACAGGGCTCCTACGAGCAGTACTTC. Translated, it gives CASSLGGQGSYEQYF. The rearrangement links TRBV5-1 to TRBJ2-7; 8 positions agree with TRBD1. Looked up from germline, CDR1 is SGHRS and CDR2 is YFSETQ. V lost 0 bases to trimming and J lost 0 bases; unmatched junction nucleotides: 2. The CDR3 runs to 15 residues.

V gene TRBV4-1 combines with J gene TRBJ2-7, with D uncertain. Between the trimmed V and J ends, which lost 5 bases and 0 bases, there was a span of 17 bases. Germline loops: CDR1 MGHRA, CDR2 YSYEKL. The CDR3 runs 16 residues. CDR3 sequence (DNA): TGCGCCAGCAGCATCCTGGGCGCAGGCAGCTCCTACGAGCAGTACTTC. Protein sequence: CASSILGAGSSYEQYF.

J is TRBJ1-1 and V is TRBV29-1; 7 nucleotides line up with TRBD1. In germline, CDR1 is SQVTM, CDR2 ANQGSEA. The CDR3 totals 14 residues. V lost 7 bases to trimming and J lost 2 bases; unmatched junction nucleotides: 10. CDR3 bases: TGCAGCGCAAAACCCGGGACAGCAAACACTGAAGCTTTCTTT. Residues: CSAKPGTANTEAFF.

The genes are TRBV2 and TRBJ2-1; the match to TRBD1 covers 11 bases. This CDR3 comprises 14 residues. After removal of 8 bases from V and 7 bases from J, the junction contained 7 bases not matched to a gene. CDR1 and CDR2 (germline): SNHLY, FYNNEI. CDR3 sequence (DNA): TGTGCCAGCGTTCGGGGACAGGGGGTGAATGAGCAGTTCTTC. Translation: CASVRGQGVNEQFF.

The J gene is TRBJ1-5, the V gene TRBV30; D ambiguous. V lost 3 bases and J lost 5, with 14 bases in between. The germline V gene has CDR1 GTSNPN and CDR2 SVGIG (reference sequence). The CDR3 runs to 14 residues. The CDR3 DNA is TGTGCCTGGAGACAGTCACAATGGGATCAGCCCCAGCATTTT. Translation: CAWRQSQWDQPQHF.

The chain is built from TRBV20-1 and TRBJ2-3; D unresolved. The CDR3 spans 14 residues. Germline CDR1 is DFQATT and CDR2 is SNEGSKA (reference sequence). V dropped 3 bases and J dropped 0 bases, with 10 bases sitting between them. The CDR3 reads CSASDVASTDTQYF. The CDR3 DNA follows: TGCAGTGCTAGTGATGTAGCTAGCACAGATACGCAGTATTTT.

The chain uses TRBV9 and TRBJ2-1, with D uncertain. This CDR3 contains 15 residues. V was trimmed by 0 bases and J by 0 bases, leaving 7 bases between them. Germline V CDR1 and CDR2: SGDLS, YYNGEE. The CDR3 is CASSVEASSYNEQFF. As DNA, the CDR3 is TGTGCCAGCAGCGTAGAGGCTAGCTCCTACAATGAGCAGTTCTTC.

V and J are TRBV3-1 (or the pseudogene TRBV3-2) and TRBJ1-1, with TRBD1 identical over 9 bases. The length of the CDR3 is 14 residues. Germline CDR1 and CDR2: LGHDT and YNNKEL (reference sequence). Trimming at V came to 7 bases and at J to 4 bases, leaving 7 bases not matched to a gene. The CDR3 here is CASKGQGRSTEAFF. CDR3 DNA: TGTGCCAGCAAGGGACAGGGCCGGAGCACTGAAGCTTTCTTT.